This entry features one T cell receptor (beta chain) sequence. These data originate in a study of cytomegalovirus exposure and HLA in healthy donors. Study details: Clustering assigned 81% of the approximately 400 genotyped donors to the Caucasian-associated ancestry cluster.

PCR amplification relied on 60 Vbeta primers (plus 13 Jbeta primers). Only in-frame clones appear in the TCRdb table, and some are missing; sequencing was by immunoSEQ multiplex PCR. The sample lists 130,000 or so clones; about four fifths were seen once. V gave up 4 bases and J gave up 4 bases, with 11 bases separating them. The length of the CDR3 is 13 residues. The V gene's germline CDR1 is SGHRS and CDR2 YFSETQ. The clonotype originates from a man between 18 and 29 years old in good health and CMV-seropositive. The sequenced sample consisted of PBMCs. The chain links TRBV5-1 to TRBJ2-5; tentative D call: TRBD1 (5 bases). The CDR3 loop is CASSIQGGETQYF. DNA for the CDR3: TGCGCCAGCAGCATCCAGGGCGGAGAGACCCAGTACTTC.